These 13 T cell receptor beta chains were sequenced from one sample in a study of tissue T cells after allogeneic stem cell transplantation. TCRdb's copy holds only in-frame clones and misses some; the assay was immunoSEQ multiplex PCR. Among 8,000 or so clones, 65% to 85% were seen once, and the ten largest hold roughly 15%. Sequencing used skin, obtained at autopsy. The receptors shown here come from a male patient older than 55 with steroid-refractory graft-versus-host disease after an allogeneic stem cell transplant. A subset of T cells may come from the graft donor.

The chain has TRBV19 and TRBJ1-5; D gene uncertain. V lost 3 bases and J lost 2, with 11 bases in between. The CDR3 contains 15 residues. Germline values: CDR1 LNHDA, CDR2 SQIVND (reference sequence). CDR3 residues: CASSIVGSGNQPQHF. CDR3 DNA: TGTGCCAGTAGTATTGTGGGAAGTGGCAATCAGCCCCAGCATTTT.

This clone was detected a few times. V usage is TRBV19 and J usage is TRBJ2-3; the D is unclear. The CDR3 spans 15 residues. The germline gives CDR1 LNHDA, CDR2 SQIVND (reference sequence). Trimming removed 5 bases at V and 0 bases at J, with 12 bases between. This CDR3 reads CASSAGPPSTDTQYF. The CDR3 nucleotides read TGTGCCAGTAGTGCTGGACCTCCTAGCACAGATACGCAGTATTTT. Supplemented by reference TRBV19 and TRBJ2-3, the full variable domain reads DGGITQSPKYLFRKEGQNVTLSCEQNLNHDAMYWYRQDPGQGLRLIYYSQIVNDFQKGDIAEGYSVSREKKESFPLTVTSAQKNPTAFYLCASSAGPPSTDTQYFGPGTRLTVL.

This clone was seen more than once but under ten times. The chain joins TRBV7-9 to TRBJ1-1; unclear D gene. Looked up from germline, CDR1 is SEHNR and CDR2 is FQNEAQ (reference sequence). Trimming left V 7 bases short and J 3 bases short, with 6 bases between. The CDR3 extends over 11 amino acids. This CDR3 reads CASIRDTEAFF. Here the CDR3 DNA reads TGTGCCAGCATACGGGACACTGAAGCTTTCTTT. Full variable domain (rest looked up from reference TRBV7-9 and TRBJ1-1): DTGVSQNPRHKITKRGQNVTFRCDPISEHNRLYWYRQTLGQGPEFLTYFQNEAQLEKSRLLSDRFSAERPKGSFSTLEIQRTEQGDSAMYLCASIRDTEAFFGQGTRLTVV.

The V and J genes are TRBV5-8 and TRBJ2-7; 9 nucleotides agree with TRBD1. This CDR3 is 16 amino acids long. The V and J ends lost 0 bases and 2 bases, in that order; junction bases with no gene match: 6. CDR1 is SGHTS, CDR2 YDEGEE, per germline. CDR3 amino acids: CASSLEGTGITYEQYF. CDR3 DNA: TGTGCCAGCAGCTTGGAAGGGACAGGGATTACCTACGAGCAGTACTTC.

This clone has just one count. The chain joins TRBV3-1 (or the pseudogene TRBV3-2) to TRBJ2-1; 10 nucleotides line up with TRBD2. V shed 2 bases, J shed 9 bases, and the junction held 7 bases outside the gene matches. This CDR3 region has 15 residues. CDR1 and CDR2 from the germline V gene are LGHDT and YNNKEL (reference sequence). Written as DNA, the CDR3 is TGTGCCAGCAGCCAAATAGCGGGGGGCCGTGGTGAGCAGTTCTTC. Its protein product is CASSQIAGGRGEQFF.

V is TRBV4-3 and J is TRBJ2-3; perhaps TRBD2 as D (6 bases). The V end was cut by 3 bases, the J end by 0 bases, with 19 bases between. The CDR3 sequence is 18 residues long. CDR1 LGHNA and CDR2 YSLEER come from the germline V gene. CDR3 loop: CASSQTSGTATSTDTQYF. Written as DNA, the CDR3 is TGCGCCAGCAGCCAGACATCCGGGACTGCAACTAGCACAGATACGCAGTATTTT.

The rearrangement joins TRBV7-9 to TRBJ1-4; 10 bases fit TRBD1. The CDR3 sequence is 15 residues long. The ends lost 3 bases at V and 8 bases at J; junction bases unmatched: 6. Germline CDR1 SEHNR, CDR2 FQNEAQ (reference sequence). CDR3 DNA: TGTGCCAGCAGCTTCGGGACAGGGGTCGACGAAAAACTGTTTTTT. Encoded protein: CASSFGTGVDEKLFF. The full variable domain, completed using reference TRBV7-9 and TRBJ1-4, is DTGVSQNPRHKITKRGQNVTFRCDPISEHNRLYWYRQTLGQGPEFLTYFQNEAQLEKSRLLSDRFSAERPKGSFSTLEIQRTEQGDSAMYLCASSFGTGVDEKLFFGSGTQLSVL.

The chain employs TRBV10-3 and TRBJ1-1; no reliable D call. V was cut by 4 bases and J by 3 bases, with 9 bases left in between. Germline CDR1 is ENHRY and CDR2 is SYGVKD. The CDR3 runs to 13 residues. The CDR3 DNA reads as TGTGCCATCAGTGTTTCGGCGGACACTGAAGCTTTCTTT. This gives the protein CAISVSADTEAFF.

This clone was counted once. The chain carries TRBV3-1 (or the pseudogene TRBV3-2) and TRBJ2-2, with a possible D match to TRBD1 (6 bases). This CDR3 has 15 residues. Germline-derived CDR1 and CDR2 are LGHDT and YNNKEL (reference sequence). Trimming left V 5 bases short and J 0 bases short, with 10 bases between. Here the CDR3 DNA reads TGTGCCAGCAGCTCAAAGGGGGCGAACACCGGGGAGCTGTTTTTT. Protein sequence: CASSSKGANTGELFF.

This chain connects TRBV6-1 to TRBJ1-2; unclear D gene. Trimming took 6 bases from V and 3 from J, leaving 11 bases between them. Germline V gives CDR1 MNHNS, CDR2 SASEGT. This CDR3 has 13 amino acids. CDR3 sequence (DNA): TGTGCCAGCAGGGGCGGGCTCGACTATGGCTACACCTTC. As protein: CASRGGLDYGYTF.

This chain connects TRBV9 to TRBJ1-2, with 11 bases matching TRBD1. This CDR3 comprises 16 residues. Germline lookup yields CDR1 SGDLS and CDR2 YYNGEE. The V segment lost 4 bases and the J segment 3 bases; nucleotides outside the gene matches: 8. The CDR3 region has the DNA TGTGCCAGCAGCCTCCCCCGGGACAGGGGGTACTATGGCTACACCTTC. Protein product: CASSLPRDRGYYGYTF.

V gene TRBV19 combines with J gene TRBJ1-5, with TRBD1 matching over 9 bases. V dropped 5 bases and J dropped 7; count of bases not matched to a gene: 12. CDR3 size: 16 residues. The V gene's germline CDR1 is LNHDA and CDR2 SQIVND (reference sequence). CDR3 protein: CASSPQQGADFQPQHF. The CDR3 nucleotides read TGTGCCAGTAGTCCGCAACAGGGGGCCGACTTCCAGCCCCAGCATTTT.

The chain recombines TRBV12-3 or TRBV12-4 with TRBJ1-3, with TRBD1 as a possible D gene (5 bases). V was pared by 8 bases and J by 0 bases, with 8 bases between. CDR3 length: 13 amino acids. The CDR3 DNA sequence: TGTGCCAGCGGGACGGACTCTGGAAACACCATATATTTT. It encodes CASGTDSGNTIYF.